Listed below are T cell receptor beta chains from one sample, sequenced in a study of cytomegalovirus exposure and HLA in healthy donors. Repertoires were generated with immunoSEQ multiplex PCR, while TCRdb's copy carries only in-frame clones and drops some. The sample yields about 360,000 clones, 80% to 90% seen once. The sequenced material came from PBMCs. All receptors derive from a woman younger than 30 in good health and CMV-seronegative. The CDR3 runs from the conserved cysteine through the conserved F or W. A D gene is named only where the DNA matches it firmly. Not all rows give a size; the values are once, few, many and, for expanded clones, a class.

j_gene: TRBJ2-1; d_gene: NA; len: 15; v_gene: TRBV15; abundance: NA; CDR3aa: CATLGGGAPYNEQFF; CDR3nt: TGTGCCACACTGGGAGGGGGGGCCCCCTACAATGAGCAGTTCTTC
j_gene: TRBJ1-3; d_gene: TRBD1; len: 15; v_gene: TRBV27; abundance: NA; CDR3aa: CASSRDRGRGNTIYF; CDR3nt: TGTGCCAGCAGCCGCGACAGGGGGCGAGGAAACACCATATATTTT
j_gene: TRBJ1-1; d_gene: NA; len: 13; v_gene: TRBV29-1; abundance: NA; CDR3aa: CSGGRAMNTEAFF; CDR3nt: TGCAGCGGGGGCAGGGCAATGAACACTGAAGCTTTCTTT
j_gene: TRBJ1-4; d_gene: NA; len: 15; v_gene: TRBV30; abundance: NA; CDR3aa: CAWSPIVATNEKLFF; CDR3nt: TGTGCCTGGAGTCCGATAGTTGCAACTAATGAAAAACTGTTTTTT
j_gene: TRBJ2-1; d_gene: TRBD2; len: 15; v_gene: TRBV9; abundance: NA; CDR3aa: CASSVDGGSKNEQFF; CDR3nt: TGTGCCAGCAGCGTAGATGGCGGGAGTAAGAATGAGCAGTTCTTC
j_gene: TRBJ1-2; d_gene: TRBD1; len: 15; v_gene: TRBV10-3; abundance: once; CDR3aa: CAISEPKTGNYGYTF; CDR3nt: TGTGCCATCAGTGAGCCCAAGACAGGGAACTATGGCTACACCTTC
j_gene: TRBJ2-7; d_gene: TRBD2; len: 16; v_gene: TRBV5-1; abundance: NA; CDR3aa: CASSLRTSGPLYEQYF; CDR3nt: TGCGCCAGCAGCCTAAGGACTAGCGGACCTCTCTACGAGCAGTACTTC
j_gene: TRBJ1-2; d_gene: TRBD1; len: 16; v_gene: TRBV5-1; abundance: NA; CDR3aa: CASSSEAHRTGGSYTF; CDR3nt: TGCGCCAGCAGCTCGGAAGCCCACCGGACAGGGGGCAGCTACACCTTC
j_gene: TRBJ2-3; d_gene: NA; len: 14; v_gene: TRBV28; abundance: NA; CDR3aa: CASTGLGKEDTQYF; CDR3nt: TGTGCCAGCACCGGACTGGGGAAGGAAGATACGCAGTATTTT
j_gene: TRBJ2-3; d_gene: NA; len: 11; v_gene: TRBV7-9; abundance: NA; CDR3aa: CASSLGASQYF; CDR3nt: TGTGCCAGCAGCTTAGGGGCTAGCCAGTATTTT
j_gene: TRBJ2-3; d_gene: NA; len: 14; v_gene: TRBV13; abundance: few; CDR3aa: CASRPAGVTDTQYF; CDR3nt: TGTGCCAGCAGACCAGCGGGCGTCACAGATACGCAGTATTTT
j_gene: TRBJ2-1; d_gene: NA; len: 16; v_gene: TRBV29-1; abundance: NA; CDR3aa: CSVDALPGHQYNEQFF; CDR3nt: TGCAGCGTTGATGCATTACCGGGACACCAGTACAATGAGCAGTTCTTC
j_gene: TRBJ2-2; d_gene: NA; len: 15; v_gene: TRBV27; abundance: NA; CDR3aa: CASSLAFYRTGELFF; CDR3nt: TGTGCCAGCAGTTTAGCGTTTTATCGCACCGGGGAGCTGTTTTTT
j_gene: TRBJ1-1; d_gene: NA; len: 15; v_gene: TRBV19; abundance: NA; CDR3aa: CASSPTYREGTEAFF; CDR3nt: TGTGCCAGTAGTCCCACCTACAGGGAGGGCACTGAAGCTTTCTTT
j_gene: TRBJ2-1; d_gene: TRBD2; len: 15; v_gene: TRBV29-1; abundance: NA; CDR3aa: CSVEPLAGDYNEQFF; CDR3nt: TGCAGCGTTGAACCCCTAGCGGGAGACTACAATGAGCAGTTCTTC
j_gene: TRBJ2-3; d_gene: NA; len: 14; v_gene: TRBV15; abundance: few; CDR3aa: CATSYSAGTDTQYF; CDR3nt: TGTGCCACCAGCTACTCCGCGGGCACAGATACGCAGTATTTT
j_gene: TRBJ1-6; d_gene: NA; len: 15; v_gene: TRBV19; abundance: NA; CDR3aa: CASSIRGSYNSPLHF; CDR3nt: TGTGCCAGTAGTATCAGGGGATCCTATAATTCACCCCTCCACTTT
j_gene: TRBJ2-1; d_gene: NA; len: 13; v_gene: TRBV25-1; abundance: NA; CDR3aa: CASKVQGLDEQFF; CDR3nt: TGTGCCAGCAAGGTTCAGGGGCTCGATGAGCAGTTCTTC
j_gene: TRBJ2-5; d_gene: NA; len: 17; v_gene: TRBV11-1; abundance: NA; CDR3aa: CASSLSSAGLTQETQYF; CDR3nt: TGTGCCAGCAGTCTCAGCTCGGCCGGACTAACCCAAGAGACCCAGTACTTC
j_gene: TRBJ2-4; d_gene: TRBD2; len: 12; v_gene: TRBV29-1; abundance: NA; CDR3aa: CSGQGLENIQYF; CDR3nt: TGCAGCGGGCAGGGACTAGAAAACATTCAGTACTTC
j_gene: TRBJ2-5; d_gene: NA; len: 13; v_gene: TRBV28; abundance: NA; CDR3aa: CASSFEGGRTQYF; CDR3nt: TGTGCCAGCAGTTTTGAGGGCGGTCGGACCCAGTACTTC
j_gene: TRBJ2-6; d_gene: NA; len: 14; v_gene: TRBV30; abundance: NA; CDR3aa: CAAQRWQGTNVLTF; CDR3nt: TGTGCCGCCCAGAGGTGGCAGGGAACCAACGTCCTGACTTTC
j_gene: TRBJ1-4; d_gene: NA; len: 16; v_gene: TRBV15; abundance: NA; CDR3aa: CATSRDRRGTNEKLFF; CDR3nt: TGTGCCACCAGCAGAGATCGGCGGGGAACTAATGAAAAACTGTTTTTT
j_gene: TRBJ2-7; d_gene: TRBD2; len: 15; v_gene: TRBV9; abundance: NA; CDR3aa: CASSVASGGAYEQYF; CDR3nt: TGTGCCAGCAGCGTAGCTAGCGGAGGGGCCTACGAGCAGTACTTC
j_gene: TRBJ2-4; d_gene: TRBD2; len: 15; v_gene: TRBV5-6; abundance: NA; CDR3aa: CASRPLAGAKNIQYF; CDR3nt: TGTGCCAGCAGACCCCTAGCGGGAGCCAAAAACATTCAGTACTTC
j_gene: TRBJ1-2; d_gene: NA; len: 14; v_gene: TRBV9; abundance: NA; CDR3aa: CASSVRREGDGYTF; CDR3nt: TGTGCCAGCAGCGTACGAAGGGAGGGAGATGGCTACACCTTC
j_gene: TRBJ2-3; d_gene: TRBD2; len: 15; v_gene: TRBV2; abundance: NA; CDR3aa: CASSELAGGPDTQYF; CDR3nt: TGTGCCAGCAGCGAACTAGCGGGAGGGCCAGATACGCAGTATTTT
j_gene: TRBJ2-1; d_gene: TRBD2; len: 14; v_gene: TRBV5-1; abundance: NA; CDR3aa: CASRLAGGYNEQFF; CDR3nt: TGCGCCAGCCGACTAGCGGGAGGTTACAATGAGCAGTTCTTC
j_gene: TRBJ2-6; d_gene: NA; len: 18; v_gene: TRBV4-1; abundance: NA; CDR3aa: CASSHFGHPNSGANVLTF; CDR3nt: TGCGCCAGCAGCCACTTTGGGCACCCTAACTCTGGGGCCAACGTCCTGACTTTC